The clone carrying this T cell receptor beta chain was seen at least ten times. Antigen unknown. Using its own MiXCR run on the 5' RACE reads, TCRdb lists one record per CDR3 protein. The sample holds about 190,000 distinct CDR3 sequences, roughly 13% seen once. The sample comes from a study of CD8 T cells in ankylosing spondylitis. The germline V gene has CDR1 DFQATT and CDR2 SNEGSKA (reference sequence). Trimming pared 0 bases from V and 6 bases from J, leaving 25 bases between. The CDR3 consists of 18 residues. Overall study results and limits: Disease-linked clones displayed a CD8+ phenotype and appeared relatively rarely in peripheral blood.

The specimen sequenced was blood, either unsorted or a sorted T cell fraction (not recorded which). The genes are TRBV20-1 and TRBJ2-3; D might be TRBD2 (7 bases). The TCR was taken from a female donor with ankylosing spondylitis or in good health (not recorded which). The CDR3 loop reads CSARDLVRGRALRDTQYF. The CDR3 nucleotides are TGCAGTGCTAGAGATTTAGTTAGGGGGAGGGCCTTGCGGGATACGCAGTATTTT.